What follows are 18 T cell receptor beta chains derived from one specimen sequenced in a study of PD-L1 blockade in urothelial cancer. The data were produced by immunoSEQ multiplex PCR, yet TCRdb's version contains in-frame clones alone and is incomplete. The sample records about 87,000 clones, 84% being singletons. The time point was: pretreatment peripheral blood. The sample in question was PBMCs, obtained around atezolizumab (anti-PD-L1) treatment. The receptors shown here come from a man between 60 and 75 years old with urothelial cancer.

The chain combines TRBV19 with TRBJ1-1; a weak D match, TRBD1 (6 bases). Germline lookup yields CDR1 LNHDA and CDR2 SQIVND (reference sequence). Deletions cut 5 bases from V and 4 bases from J, with 17 bases between. This CDR3 spans 15 amino acids. CDR3 sequence (DNA): TGTGCCAGTAGTCCCGACAGGAGAGAAGTCACTGAAGCTTTCTTT. Encoded protein: CASSPDRREVTEAFF.

The chain uses TRBV21-1 and TRBJ2-1; TRBD2 is taken as the D call from the table, unchecked against the DNA. TRBV21-1 is given as a pseudogene. The CDR3 is 20 amino acids. CDR3 region: CASSKVAGSGRAKGDNEQFF. CDR3 coding DNA: TGTGCCAGCAGCAAAGTAGCGGGTAGCGGGAGGGCCAAGGGGGACAATGAGCAGTTCTTC.

V usage is TRBV19 and J usage is TRBJ1-2; 10 positions agree with TRBD1. With V trimmed by 3 bases and J by 6 bases, 7 bases remained unmatched. In germline, CDR1 is LNHDA, CDR2 SQIVND (reference sequence). The CDR3 is 15 amino acids. The chain's CDR3 is CASSIDRGLMDGYTF. DNA of the CDR3: TGTGCCAGTAGTATCGACAGGGGGCTAATGGATGGCTACACCTTC.

Concerning this clone itself: The DNA is omitted, as the CDR3 cannot be located on it reliably, and the CDR3 follows TCRdb's listing. The chain has TRBV21-1 and TRBJ1-2; the table assigns TRBD1, which was not confirmed against the DNA. TRBV21-1 is noted as a pseudogene. The CDR3 is made up of 16 amino acids, end residues included. The CDR3 loop reads CASSKVYYTCPAGYTF.

The genes are TRBV28 and TRBJ1-1; 7 bases agree with TRBD1. CDR3 size: 15 residues. Trimming took 5 bases from V and 0 from J; bases not matched to a gene: 6. Germline values: CDR1 MDHEN, CDR2 SYDVKM. The CDR3 DNA reads as TGTGCCAGCAGTCCCTACAGGGGAATGAACACTGAAGCTTTCTTT. Translating gives CASSPYRGMNTEAFF.

The genes are TRBV2 and TRBJ1-2, with TRBD1 identical over 8 bases. The trim removed 3 bases at V and 4 bases at J, leaving 4 bases unmatched. Germline loops: CDR1 SNHLY, CDR2 FYNNEI. The CDR3 loop spans 14 amino acids. This CDR3 is CASSEETGAYGYTF. As DNA, the CDR3 is TGTGCCAGCAGTGAGGAGACAGGGGCCTATGGCTACACCTTC.

The chain links TRBV19 to TRBJ1-2; possible D gene TRBD1, 6 bases. V lost 3 bases, J lost 6 bases, and 11 bases lay in between. The length of the CDR3 is 13 residues. Looked up from germline, CDR1 is LNHDA and CDR2 is SQIVND (reference sequence). This chain's CDR3 is CASSIQGLHGYTF. CDR3 nucleotides: TGTGCCAGTAGTATCCAGGGGCTTCATGGCTACACCTTC.

The rearrangement uses TRBV5-1 and TRBJ1-1; tentative D call: TRBD1 (6 bases). V lost 5 bases and J 2 bases, leaving 13 bases between the germline ends. Germline CDR1 reads SGHRS; CDR2 reads YFSETQ. The CDR3 consists of 14 residues. In nucleotides, the CDR3 is TGCGCCAGCAGGGCTGGGGGGGCTAACACTGAAGCTTTCTTT. Translating it yields CASRAGGANTEAFF.

The chain recombines TRBV6-1 with TRBJ2-7; tentative D call: TRBD1 (5 bases). The CDR3 extends over 15 amino acids. V dropped 7 bases and J dropped 4 bases, with 20 bases sitting between them. The germline V gene has CDR1 MNHNS and CDR2 SASEGT. CDR3 in amino acids: CASILSPRVGYEQYF. Here the CDR3 DNA reads TGTGCCAGCATCCTCAGCCCCAGGGTCGGATACGAGCAGTACTTC.

This clone was found once. The chain recombines TRBV5-1 with TRBJ2-5; 11 bases are shared with TRBD1. The length of the CDR3 is 16 residues. V lost 4 bases, J lost 4 bases, and 9 bases stayed unmatched. The germline V gene has CDR1 SGHRS and CDR2 YFSETQ. CDR3 nucleotides: TGCGCCAGCAGCCGAGGGGACAGGGGGACATCAGAGACCCAGTACTTC. This translates into CASSRGDRGTSETQYF.

This chain uses TRBV4-2 with TRBJ2-2; D is undetermined. There are 15 residues in the CDR3. Deletions cut 0 bases from V and 2 bases from J, with 7 bases between. Germline V gene data show CDR1 as LGHNA and CDR2 as YNFKEQ. The CDR3 reads CASSQDLVNTGELFF. The CDR3 nucleotides read TGTGCCAGCAGCCAAGATTTAGTAAACACCGGGGAGCTGTTTTTT.

This chain uses TRBV19 with TRBJ1-2; 8 positions match TRBD1. J was trimmed by 6 bases and V by 3 bases; bases with no gene match: 9. The germline gives CDR1 LNHDA, CDR2 SQIVND (reference sequence). There are 15 residues in the CDR3. Here the CDR3 DNA reads TGTGCCAGTAGTATTGGTCGCAGGGGGCCGGATGGCTACACCTTC. It translates to CASSIGRRGPDGYTF.

The chain couples TRBV10-3 to TRBJ2-3; D may be TRBD1 (6 bases). Germline assignment: CDR1 ENHRY and CDR2 SYGVKD. The CDR3 is 16 residues long. V was clipped by 0 bases and J by 5 bases, with 15 bases between them. The CDR3 sequence is CAISESARGAQDTQYF. The CDR3 DNA sequence: TGTGCCATCAGTGAGTCCGCCAGGGGAGCCCAAGATACGCAGTATTTT.

The rearrangement uses TRBV30 and TRBJ1-6; D is possibly TRBD1 (6 bases). V lost 0 bases, J lost 9 bases, and 15 bases lay in between. Germline lookup yields CDR1 GTSNPN and CDR2 SVGIG (reference sequence). The length of the CDR3 is 15 residues. CDR3 amino acids: CAWSVLDRSISPLHF. CDR3 nucleotide sequence: TGTGCCTGGAGTGTACTTGACAGGTCTATTTCACCCCTCCACTTT.

As concerns this clone: Other DNA sequences from this sample encode an identical CDR3 as well. V is TRBV5-1 and J is TRBJ2-5; 11 nucleotides match TRBD1. The CDR3 extends over 16 amino acids. Germline-derived CDR1 and CDR2 are SGHRS and YFSETQ. V was clipped by 4 bases and J by 0 bases; unmatched bases: 5. The CDR3 protein is CASSPGTGGYQETQYF. As DNA, the CDR3 is TGCGCCAGCAGCCCGGGGACAGGGGGGTACCAAGAGACCCAGTACTTC. The full variable domain, rest sourced from reference TRBV5-1 and TRBJ2-5, is KAGVTQTPRYLIKTRGQQVTLSCSPISGHRSVSWYQQTPGQGLQFLFEYFSETQRNKGNFPGRFSGRQFSNSRSEMNVSTLELGDSALYLCASSPGTGGYQETQYFGPGTRLLVL.

CDR3 in DNA: TGTGCCTGGAGTAAATCATCCGGGACAGGGGAGAATCAGCCCCAGCATTTT. Translation gives CAWSKSSGTGENQPQHF. The chain carries TRBV30 and TRBJ1-5, with TRBD1 matching over 10 bases. The germline V gene encodes CDR1 GTSNPN and CDR2 SVGIG (reference sequence). CDR3 length: 17 amino acids. The J segment lost 4 bases and the V segment lost 2 bases, leaving 11 bases of the junction unmatched.

This chain uses TRBV10-1 with TRBJ2-5; weak D call: TRBD2 (6 bases). The CDR3 is made up of 15 amino acids. Germline V gene sequence: CDR1 WNHNN, CDR2 SYGVQD (reference sequence). V was trimmed by 0 bases and J by 7 bases, leaving 15 bases between them. CDR3 residues: CASSESTGTQATQYF. In nucleotides, the CDR3 is TGCGCCAGCAGTGAGTCGACTGGGACTCAGGCGACCCAGTACTTC.

This CDR3 reads CASSLGSGESNEKLFF. The CDR3 DNA reads as TGTGCCAGCAGCTTAGGTTCAGGGGAGTCTAATGAAAAACTGTTTTTT. The V call is TRBV7-9, the J call TRBJ1-4; the D gene is possibly TRBD1 (6 bases). V was trimmed by 1 base and J by 3 bases, leaving 12 bases between them. Germline assignment: CDR1 SEHNR and CDR2 FQNEAQ (reference sequence). The CDR3 covers 16 residues. Combining the CDR3 with reference TRBV7-9 and TRBJ1-4 gives the whole variable domain DTGVSQNPRHKITKRGQNVTFRCDPISEHNRLYWYRQTLGQGPEFLTYFQNEAQLEKSRLLSDRFSAERPKGSFSTLEIQRTEQGDSAMYLCASSLGSGESNEKLFFGSGTQLSVL.